The source of this T cell receptor beta chain is a study of technical replicates of blood from a few donors. This clone was seen a handful of times. CDR3 length: 16 amino acids. Germline V lookup: CDR1 MGHRA, CDR2 YSYEKL. Deletions cut 4 bases from V and 3 bases from J, with 13 bases between. Clones were read by immunoSEQ multiplex PCR, and TCRdb kept only the in-frame ones, dropping some. The table lists some 62,000 clones, about 89% of them singletons. This receptor was taken from a human donor in good health. Some clones in this sample may be carry-over from other donors' samples. The chain is built from TRBV4-1 and TRBJ2-6; D ambiguous. The specimen was PBMCs. The CDR3: CASSPSPGGGANVLTF. CDR3 DNA: TGCGCCAGCAGCCCTTCACCAGGTGGTGGGGCCAACGTCCTGACTTTC.